This TCR beta chain was retrieved from a study of shared clonotypes between healthy human individuals. The assay was carried out at the deep level. Clones were sequenced by immunoSEQ multiplex PCR, and TCRdb holds only the in-frame ones, with some missing. The sample lists approximately 500,000 clones; roughly 78% were seen once. With 0 bases clipped from V and 5 bases from J, the junction kept 1 base outside the gene matches. This CDR3 has 14 amino acids. CDR1 is SGDLS, CDR2 YYNGEE, per germline. This chain connects TRBV9 to TRBJ1-4; 7 bases are a match to TRBD1. The specimen was PBMCs. The clonotype comes from a middle-aged woman in good health. Some clones in this sample may be carry-over from other donors' samples. CDR3: CASSVGGGNEKLFF. The CDR3 coding sequence is TGTGCCAGCAGCGTAGGAGGGGGCAATGAAAAACTGTTTTTT. The full variable domain, its missing parts supplied by reference TRBV9 and TRBJ1-4, is DSGVTQTPKHLITATGQRVTLRCSPRSGDLSVYWYQQSLDQGLQFLIQYYNGEERAKGNILERFSAQQFPDLHSELNLSSLELGDSALYFCASSVGGGNEKLFFGSGTQLSVL.